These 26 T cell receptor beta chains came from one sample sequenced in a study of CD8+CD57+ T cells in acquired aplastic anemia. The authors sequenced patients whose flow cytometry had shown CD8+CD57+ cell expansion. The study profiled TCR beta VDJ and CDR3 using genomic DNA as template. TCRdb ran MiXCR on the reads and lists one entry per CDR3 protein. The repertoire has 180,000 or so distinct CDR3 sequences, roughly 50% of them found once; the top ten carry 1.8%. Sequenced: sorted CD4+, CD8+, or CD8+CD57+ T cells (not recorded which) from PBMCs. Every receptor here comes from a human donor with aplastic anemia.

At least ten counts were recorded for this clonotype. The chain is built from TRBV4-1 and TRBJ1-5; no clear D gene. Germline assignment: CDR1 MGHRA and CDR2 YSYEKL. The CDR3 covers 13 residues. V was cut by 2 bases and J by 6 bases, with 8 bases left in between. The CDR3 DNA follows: TGCGCCAGCAGCCAAACACCACGTCAGCCCCAGCATTTT. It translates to CASSQTPRQPQHF.

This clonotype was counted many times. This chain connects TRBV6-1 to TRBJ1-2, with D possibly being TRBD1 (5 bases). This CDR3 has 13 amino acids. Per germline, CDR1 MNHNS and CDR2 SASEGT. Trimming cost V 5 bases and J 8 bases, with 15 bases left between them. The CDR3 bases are TGTGCCAGCAGTAGTCCCCTCAGGGAGGGCTACACCTTC. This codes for CASSSPLREGYTF.

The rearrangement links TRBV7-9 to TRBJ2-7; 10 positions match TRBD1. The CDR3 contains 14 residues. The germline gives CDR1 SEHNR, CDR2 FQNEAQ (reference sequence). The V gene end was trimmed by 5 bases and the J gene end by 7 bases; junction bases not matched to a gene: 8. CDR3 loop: CASSTGTGAGEQYF. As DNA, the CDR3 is TGTGCCAGCAGCACCGGGACAGGGGCTGGGGAGCAGTACTTC.

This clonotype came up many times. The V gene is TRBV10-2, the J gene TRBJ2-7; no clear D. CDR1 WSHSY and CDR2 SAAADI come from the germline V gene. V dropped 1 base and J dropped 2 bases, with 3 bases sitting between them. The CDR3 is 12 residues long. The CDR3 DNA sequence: TGCGCCAGCAGTGAGTACCCCTACGAGCAGTACTTC. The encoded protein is CASSEYPYEQYF.

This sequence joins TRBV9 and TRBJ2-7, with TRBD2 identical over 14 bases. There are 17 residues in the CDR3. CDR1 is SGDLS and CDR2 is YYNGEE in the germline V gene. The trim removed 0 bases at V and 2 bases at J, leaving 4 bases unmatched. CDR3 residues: CASSVGTSGGSAYEQYF. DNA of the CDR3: TGTGCCAGCAGCGTAGGGACTAGCGGGGGGAGCGCCTACGAGCAGTACTTC.

CDR3 protein: CASSLAPGRGNEQYF. As DNA, the CDR3 is TGTGCCAGCAGCTTAGCGCCGGGCCGGGGGAACGAGCAGTACTTC. This sequence joins TRBV7-6 and TRBJ2-7, with a tentative D call TRBD2 (6 bases). The germline gives CDR1 SGHVS, CDR2 FNYEAQ. The CDR3 is 15 amino acids. V gave up 0 bases and J gave up 5 bases, with 14 bases separating them.

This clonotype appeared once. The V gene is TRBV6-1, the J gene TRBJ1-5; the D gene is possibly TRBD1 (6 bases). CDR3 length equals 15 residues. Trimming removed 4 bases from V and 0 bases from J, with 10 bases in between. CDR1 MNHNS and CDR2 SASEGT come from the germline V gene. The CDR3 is CASSVRTDSNQPQHF. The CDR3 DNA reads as TGTGCCAGCAGTGTCCGGACAGATAGCAATCAGCCCCAGCATTTT.

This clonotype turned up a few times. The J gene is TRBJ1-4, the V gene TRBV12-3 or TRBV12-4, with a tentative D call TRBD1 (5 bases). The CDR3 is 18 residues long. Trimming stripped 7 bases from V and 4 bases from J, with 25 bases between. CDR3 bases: TGTGCCAGCACCAAGGGACCCCACCTGAGAAGGGGTAATGAAAAACTGTTTTTT. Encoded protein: CASTKGPHLRRGNEKLFF.

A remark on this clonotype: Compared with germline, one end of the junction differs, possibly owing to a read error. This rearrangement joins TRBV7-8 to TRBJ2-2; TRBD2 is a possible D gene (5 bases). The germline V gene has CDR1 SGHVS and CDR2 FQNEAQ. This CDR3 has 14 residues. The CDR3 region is CASILRMDVREPFF. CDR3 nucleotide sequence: TGTGCCAGCATCTTGAGAATGGACGTGAGGGAGCCGTTTTTT.

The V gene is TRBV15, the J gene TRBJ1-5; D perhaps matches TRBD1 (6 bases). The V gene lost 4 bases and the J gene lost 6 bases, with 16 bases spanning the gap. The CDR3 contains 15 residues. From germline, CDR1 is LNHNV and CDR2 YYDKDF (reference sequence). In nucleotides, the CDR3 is TGTGCCACCAGCATACAGGGTGGGCGGTCTCAGCCCCAGCATTTT. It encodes CATSIQGGRSQPQHF.

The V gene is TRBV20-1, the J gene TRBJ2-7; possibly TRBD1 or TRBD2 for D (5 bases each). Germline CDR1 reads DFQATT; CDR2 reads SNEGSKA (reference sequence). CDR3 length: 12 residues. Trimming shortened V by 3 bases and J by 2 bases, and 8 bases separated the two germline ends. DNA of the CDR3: TGCAGTGCTAGCGGGGCTACCTACGAGCAGTACTTC. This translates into CSASGATYEQYF.

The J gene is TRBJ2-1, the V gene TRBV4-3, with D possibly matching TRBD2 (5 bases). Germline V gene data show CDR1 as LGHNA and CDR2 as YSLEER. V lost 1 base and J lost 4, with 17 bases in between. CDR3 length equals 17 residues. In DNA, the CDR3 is TGCGCCAGCAGCCAAGGGGCTAGCCTCTCATTTTACAATGAGCAGTTCTTC. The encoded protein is CASSQGASLSFYNEQFF.

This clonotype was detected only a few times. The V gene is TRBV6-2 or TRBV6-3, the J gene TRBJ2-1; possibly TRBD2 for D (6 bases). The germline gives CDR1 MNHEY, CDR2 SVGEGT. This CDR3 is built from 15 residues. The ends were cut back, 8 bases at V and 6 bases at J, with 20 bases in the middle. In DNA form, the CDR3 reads TGTGCCAGCGTTAGTCACACGGCGGGACGCAATGAGCAGTTCTTC. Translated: CASVSHTAGRNEQFF.

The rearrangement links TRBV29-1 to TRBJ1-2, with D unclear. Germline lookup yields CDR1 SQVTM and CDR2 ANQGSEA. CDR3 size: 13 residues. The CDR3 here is CSAFLGSNYGYTF. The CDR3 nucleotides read TGCAGTGCCTTTTTGGGGTCTAACTATGGCTACACCTTC.

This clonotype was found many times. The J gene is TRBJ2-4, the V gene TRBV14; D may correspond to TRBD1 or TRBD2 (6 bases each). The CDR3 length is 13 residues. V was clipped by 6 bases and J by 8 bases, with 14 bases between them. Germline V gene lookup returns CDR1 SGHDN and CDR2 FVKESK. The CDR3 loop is CASSLRGADIQYF. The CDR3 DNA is TGTGCCAGCAGTCTAAGGGGGGCAGACATTCAGTACTTC.

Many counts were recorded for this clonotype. This CDR3 is CASSSPGQHNSPLHF. DNA for the CDR3: TGTGCCAGCAGCTCTCCGGGACAGCATAATTCACCCCTCCACTTT. This chain links TRBV5-5 with TRBJ1-6; 7 nucleotides align to TRBD1. The ends lost 3 bases at V and 5 bases at J; junction bases unmatched: 5. Germline CDR1 is SGHKS and CDR2 is YYEKEE (reference sequence). This CDR3 has 15 residues.

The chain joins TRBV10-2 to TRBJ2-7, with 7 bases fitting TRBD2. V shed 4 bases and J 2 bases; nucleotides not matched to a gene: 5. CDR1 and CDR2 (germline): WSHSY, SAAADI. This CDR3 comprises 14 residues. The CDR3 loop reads CASSGFLAAYEQYF. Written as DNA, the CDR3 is TGCGCCAGCAGTGGTTTTCTAGCGGCCTACGAGCAGTACTTC.

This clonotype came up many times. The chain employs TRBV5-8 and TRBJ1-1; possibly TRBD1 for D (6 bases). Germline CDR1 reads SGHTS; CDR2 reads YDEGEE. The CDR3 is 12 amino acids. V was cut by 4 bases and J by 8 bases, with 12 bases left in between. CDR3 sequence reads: CASSRRGGEAFF. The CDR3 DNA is TGTGCCAGCAGCCGGAGGGGGGGAGAAGCTTTCTTT. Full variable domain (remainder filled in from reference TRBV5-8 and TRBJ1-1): EAGVTQSPTHLIKTRGQQATLRCSPISGHTSVYWYQQALGLGLQFLLWYDEGEERNRGNFPPRFSGRQFPNYSSELNVNALELEDSALYLCASSRRGGEAFFGQGTRLTVV.

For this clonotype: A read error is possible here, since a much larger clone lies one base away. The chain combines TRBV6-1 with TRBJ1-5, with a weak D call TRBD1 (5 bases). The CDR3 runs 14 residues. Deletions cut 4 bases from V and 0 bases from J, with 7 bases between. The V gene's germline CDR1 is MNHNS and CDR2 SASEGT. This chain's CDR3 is CASSGQSSNQPQHF. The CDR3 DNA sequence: TGTGCCAGCAGTGGACAGAGTAGCAATCAGCCCCAGCATTTT.

CDR3 sequence (DNA): TGTGCCACCAGTGGGGACTATAACTCTGGGGCCAACGTCCTGACTTTC. Encoded protein: CATSGDYNSGANVLTF. The V gene is TRBV24-1, the J gene TRBJ2-6; TRBD2 matches 7 bases. This CDR3 comprises 16 residues. Germline V lookup: CDR1 KGHDR, CDR2 SFDVKD. The V segment lost 5 bases and the J segment 0 bases; nucleotides outside the gene matches: 3.

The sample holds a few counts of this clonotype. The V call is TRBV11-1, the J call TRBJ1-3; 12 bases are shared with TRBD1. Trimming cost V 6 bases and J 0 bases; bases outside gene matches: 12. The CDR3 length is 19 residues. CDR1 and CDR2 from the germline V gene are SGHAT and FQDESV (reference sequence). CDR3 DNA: TGTGCCAGCAGAACGGGGACAGGGGGCCCCCGAAGCTCTGGAAACACCATATATTTT. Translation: CASRTGTGGPRSSGNTIYF. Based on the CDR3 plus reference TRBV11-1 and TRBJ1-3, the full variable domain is EAEVAQSPRYKITEKSQAVAFWCDPISGHATLYWYRQILGQGPELLVQFQDESVVDDSQLPKDRFSAERLKGVDSTLKIQPAELGDSAMYLCASRTGTGGPRSSGNTIYFGEGSWLTVV.

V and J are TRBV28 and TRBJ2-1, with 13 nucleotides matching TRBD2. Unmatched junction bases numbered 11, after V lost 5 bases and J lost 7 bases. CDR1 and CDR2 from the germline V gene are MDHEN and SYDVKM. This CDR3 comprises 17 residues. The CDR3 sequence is CASSPEGLAGSRNEQFF. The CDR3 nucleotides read TGTGCCAGCAGTCCGGAGGGACTAGCGGGAAGTCGTAATGAGCAGTTCTTC.

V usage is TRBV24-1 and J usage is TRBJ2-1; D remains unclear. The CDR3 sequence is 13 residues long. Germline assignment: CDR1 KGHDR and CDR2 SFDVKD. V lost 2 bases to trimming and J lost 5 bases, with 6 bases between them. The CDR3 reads CATSDWTDNEQFF. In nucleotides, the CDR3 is TGTGCCACCAGTGATTGGACGGACAATGAGCAGTTCTTC.

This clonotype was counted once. The CDR3 spells CASSVRLAGYEQYF. The CDR3 DNA reads TGTGCCAGCAGCGTAAGGCTAGCGGGGTACGAGCAGTACTTC. The chain employs TRBV13 and TRBJ2-7, with 9 bases identical to TRBD2. CDR3 size: 14 residues. Germline V CDR1 and CDR2: PRHDT, FYEKMQ (reference sequence). Trimming cost V 5 bases and J 4 bases; bases outside gene matches: 6. The full variable domain, rest sourced from reference TRBV13 and TRBJ2-7, is AAGVIQSPRHLIKEKRETATLKCYPIPRHDTVYWYQQGPGQDPQFLISFYEKMQSDKGSIPDRFSAQQFSDYHSELNMSSLELGDSALYFCASSVRLAGYEQYFGPGTRLTVT.

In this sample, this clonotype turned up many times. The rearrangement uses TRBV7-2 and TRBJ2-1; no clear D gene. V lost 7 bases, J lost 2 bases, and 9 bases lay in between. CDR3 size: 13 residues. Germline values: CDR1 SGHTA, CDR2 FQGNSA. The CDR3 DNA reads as TGTGCCAGCAAGAGACCCGCCTACAATGAGCAGTTCTTC. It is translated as CASKRPAYNEQFF.

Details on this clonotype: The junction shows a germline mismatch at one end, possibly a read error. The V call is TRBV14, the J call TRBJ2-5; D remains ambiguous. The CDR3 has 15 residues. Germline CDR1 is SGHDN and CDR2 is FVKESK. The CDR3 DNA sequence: TGTGCCAGCAGCCAAGATTATGGGGTTCAAGAGATCCAGTACTTC. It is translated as CASSQDYGVQEIQYF. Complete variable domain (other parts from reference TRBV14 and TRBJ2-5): EAGVTQFPSHSVIEKGQTVTLRCDPISGHDNLYWYRRVMGKEIKFLLHFVKESKQDESGMPNNRFLAERTGGTYSTLKVQPAELEDSGVYFCASSQDYGVQEIQYFGPGTRLLVL.